This TCR beta chain stems from a study of blood T cell repertoires in COVID-19. Whole-study context: Material from acute and convalescent COVID-19 was sourced from the United States, Italy and Spain.

The CDR3 loop spans 13 amino acids. V gave up 9 bases and J gave up 2 bases; unmatched junction bases: 4. Using immunoSEQ multiplex PCR, the repertoire was profiled, and TCRdb retains in-frame clones only, with some absent. The sample carries roughly 200,000 clones, roughly three quarters recorded once. The sequence was collected from a woman aged 40 to 55 with COVID-19, enrolled during active disease. The sequencing input was peripheral blood. This chain links TRBV12-3 or TRBV12-4 with TRBJ1-2; 9 nucleotides align to TRBD1. Here the CDR3 DNA reads TGTGCCAGTAACAGGGGGCGAAACTATGGCTACACCTTC. It specifies CASNRGRNYGYTF.